This T cell receptor beta chain appears in the sequencing data of a study of blood T cell repertoires in COVID-19 (dated by TCRdb to the early 2020s). In the study overall: The collaborator samples originated in the United States, Italy and Spain and spanned the acute and convalescent phases of COVID-19. Where HLA class I and class II types were available, the types were taken from metadata supplied by the sample provider, not from assay-based typing. Sample metadata almost always included a de-identified subject ID, COVID-19 status, age in years and sex. The samples were drawn from two sources: the first 160 participants of the ongoing ImmuneRACE study, and fewer than 1,500 subjects contributed by 6 global collaborators. Subjects who had been exposed to COVID-19, were actively infected with it, or had recovered from it provided the deeply sampled blood TCRbeta repertoires that made up the dataset. A freely available public database, intended as a resource for researchers studying the immune response to SARS-CoV-2, is where the repertoires were released. The material from the prospective study consisted of cDNA or gDNA derived from T cells, B-cell-depleted T cells, or PBMCs. Study-level results and caveats: The amount of clinical and demographic metadata varied by source and participant and was provided uncurated.

Samples from volunteer blood donors who had recovered from COVID-19 were contributed by a second Seattle source. The collaborating institutions used their own protocols to collect whole blood in K2EDTA tubes. For TCRbeta analysis, collaborators shipped samples as frozen whole blood, isolated PBMCs, or DNA extracted from either of those sample types. TCRbeta CDR3 regions were amplified from genomic DNA by means of the immunoSEQ Assay, a bias-controlled multiplex PCR. The source study handled its data this way. Within the assay, amplification of reference gene primers was used to estimate how many nucleated cells each sample contained. To quantify the absolute abundance of each unique TCRbeta CDR3 rearrangement, sequence reads were collapsed and filtered. For each sample, productive Simpson clonality was calculated as the square root of Simpson's diversity index across productive rearrangements. TCRdb re-hosts the immuneACCESS table, in-frame sequences only. Its copies lack some clones; in the studies checked, an unresolved V gene accounts for under half of them, and the cause for the rest is not known. The V and J calls and clone size were taken over from that table, and D and trimming were inferred from the DNA. The sample table holds approximately 250,000 clones, of which 86% were seen once. Around 1.5% of the sample is taken by the ten largest.

The CDR3, from cysteine to phenylalanine, totals 14 residues. Only CDR3 DNA is held: 42 bases, read in frame from base 1. The germline V gene encodes CDR1 LGHNA and CDR2 YNFKEQ. V and J lose 4 bases and 4 bases, and a span of 14 bases separates them. A note on this clone: This clone's antigen is unknown. No much larger clonotype is one base removed from it; base qualities were not supplied.

The source material was peripheral blood. Recombination joined TRBV4-2 with TRBJ2-7; the D gene is perhaps TRBD1, from 6 matching bases. The origin of this receptor is an older woman who had recovered from COVID-19. The CDR3 here reads CASSPHREGYEQYF. The DNA sequence reads TGTGCCAGCAGCCCCCACAGGGAAGGGTACGAGCAGTACTTC.